This entry features one TCR beta chain sequence. Its matching antigen is unknown. The CDR3 extends over 15 amino acids. The V and J ends lost 0 bases and 2 bases, in that order; junction bases with no gene match: 4. Germline CDR1 MNHEY, CDR2 SVGAGI. These data come from a study of cytomegalovirus exposure and HLA in healthy donors. Findings and limits, study-wide: As confirmed in vitro, a few CMV-associated chains were specific for CMV antigens. Cytomegalovirus association was assigned to about 150 TCR beta chains. The finding came from a later analysis; first-cohort TCR clusters tended to co-occur in the 110 or so validation repertoires.

This table comes from immunoSEQ multiplex PCR, and its TCRdb copy is limited to in-frame clones, with some not included. The sample yields 260,000 or so clones, 80% to 95% seen once. The chain uses TRBV6-5 and TRBJ2-7, with 7 positions matching TRBD1. The sequence was collected from a woman in her twenties or thirties in good health and CMV-seronegative. Material for sequencing was PBMCs. CDR3 residues: CASSYSGQFTYEQYF. The CDR3 DNA follows: TGTGCCAGCAGTTACTCGGGACAGTTCACCTACGAGCAGTACTTC.